The following is a T cell receptor (beta chain) sequence with its context. The study defined stable Graves' hyperthyroidism as no ophthalmopathy progression within 18 months. Aged 18 to 65, the patients had hyperthyroidism that was newly diagnosed and had lasted under 2 months. The study left out patients who had uncontrolled infection, other autoimmune disease, pregnancy or lactation. Isolation of PBMCs was performed on 8.5 to 10 ml fresh peripheral blood. Researchers took RNA transcripts and amplified the TCR beta CDR3 regions from them. The HTBI primer set served for first-round RT-PCR of the TCR CDR3. Using its own MiXCR run on the multiplex PCR reads, TCRdb lists one record per CDR3 protein. Of around 620,000 distinct CDR3 sequences in the sample, 16% were seen once. The data were obtained in a study of T cells in Graves' hyperthyroidism and ophthalmopathy. CDR1 MDHEN and CDR2 SYDVKM come from the germline V gene. This CDR3 contains 15 residues. V was pared by 4 bases and J by 3 bases, with 5 bases of the junction left unmatched.

This sequence originates from a woman under 40 with Graves' hyperthyroidism. This chain connects TRBV28 to TRBJ1-4; TRBD1 matches at 7 bases. Sequenced input: blood. The CDR3 sequence is CASSSSTGSNEKLFF. In nucleotides, the CDR3 is TGTGCCAGCAGTTCGTCGACAGGGTCTAATGAAAAACTGTTTTTT. Full variable domain (remainder filled in from reference TRBV28 and TRBJ1-4): DVKVTQSSRYLVKRTGEKVFLECVQDMDHENMFWYRQDPGLGLRLIYFSYDVKMKEKGDIPEGYSVSREKKERFSLILESASTNQTSMYLCASSSSTGSNEKLFFGSGTQLSVL.